This TCR beta chain is from a study of shared clonotypes between healthy human individuals. The table came from immunoSEQ multiplex PCR; TCRdb's copy has only in-frame clones and leaves some out. The sample holds about 2.3 million clones, more than 80% seen once. The receptor comes from a man aged 18-30 years in good health. Some clones in this sample may be carry-over from other donors' samples. Sequences were obtained from naive CD4+ T cells from PBMCs. Subset described: CD45RA+ positively selected.

Written as DNA, the CDR3 is TGCGCCAGCAGCGATGTCTCAGGAAGTGAAAAACTGTTTTTT. It is translated as CASSDVSGSEKLFF. The chain has TRBV5-1 and TRBJ1-4; no clear D gene. Trimming took 4 bases from V and 7 from J, leaving 14 bases between them. The CDR3 extends over 14 amino acids. The germline CDR1 and CDR2 sequences are SGHRS and YFSETQ.